A selection of T cell receptor beta chains follows, all from one sample in a study of CD8 T cells in ankylosing spondylitis. Using its own MiXCR run on the 5' RACE reads, TCRdb lists one record per CDR3 protein. This table holds around 120,000 distinct CDR3 sequences, around 8.5% found once. Sample: blood, either unsorted or a sorted T cell fraction (not recorded which). The receptors stem from a male donor with ankylosing spondylitis or in good health (not recorded which). Each CDR3 is given with its conserved first and last residue. The D gene is left open where the match is weak. Size is omitted from some rows. Given values are once, few, many or a class for expanded clones.

many TRBJ2-5 TRBV5-1 TRBD1 TGCGCCAGCAGCCAGACAGGGTCCCAAGAGACCCAGTACTTC CASSQTGSQETQYF
many TRBJ2-3 TRBV27 TRBD1 TGTGCCAGCGGACGACAGGGGGCTACCGCAGATACGCAGTATTTT CASGRQGATADTQYF
. TRBJ2-5 TRBV14 . TGTGCCAGCGCCGGGGCAGGAGAGACCCAGTACTTC CASAGAGETQYF
many TRBJ2-2 TRBV7-2 . TGTGCCAGCGGGAACACCGGGGAGCTGTTTTTT CASGNTGELFF
many TRBJ2-7 TRBV5-6 TRBD1 TGTGCCAGCAGCTTGGGGGACAGGGGGCGCGAGGAGCAGTACTTC CASSLGDRGREEQYF
many TRBJ2-3 TRBV7-3 . TGTGCCAGCAGCTTAATAGGGGCAGATACGCAGTATTTT CASSLIGADTQYF
many TRBJ2-3 TRBV11-1 . TGTGCCAGCAGCTTAGTCCCGTCAGTCAGGTTAGACACAGATACGCAGTATTTT CASSLVPSVRLDTDTQYF
few TRBJ2-7 TRBV18 . TGTGCCAGCTCACCAACAGGGATGGTCGGCGAGCAGTACTTC CASSPTGMVGEQYF
many TRBJ2-4 TRBV18 . TGTGCCAGCTCACGCAGGGCTCTGGCCAAAAACATTCAGTACTTC CASSRRALAKNIQYF
many TRBJ2-2 TRBV27 . TGTGCCAGCAGTTTAACCCCCTACACCGGGGAGCTGTTTTTT CASSLTPYTGELFF
few TRBJ2-1 TRBV19 TRBD2 TGTGCCAGTAGTAATGGGGTAGCGGGGGATGAGCAGTTCTTC CASSNGVAGDEQFF
many TRBJ2-3 TRBV28 . TGTGCCAGCACCGTTAACTCGGGAGTGGGTCCAGATACGCAGTATTTT CASTVNSGVGPDTQYF
many TRBJ1-5 TRBV4-3 . TGCGCCAGCAGCCAAGCTACGTATCAGCCCCAGCATTTT CASSQATYQPQHF
many TRBJ2-3 TRBV7-2 TRBD2 TGTGCCAGCAGCTTAGGGAGCGGGAGAAACACAGATACGCAGTATTTT CASSLGSGRNTDTQYF
. TRBJ1-4 TRBV3-1 . TGTGCCAGCAGCCCCCGCCGGGGTGTTGAAAAACTGTTTTTT CASSPRRGVEKLFF
many TRBJ1-2 TRBV5-1 . TGCGCCAGCAGCTCGACTGGGGATGGCTACACCTTC CASSSTGDGYTF